Presented here are 14 T cell receptor beta chains from one specimen sequenced in a study of spatial heterogeneity in lung cancer. The study, taken as a whole, reports: The number of expanded tumor alpha and beta chains correlated with mutation number.

The time point denotes: sample taken at primary tumor resection. TCRdb re-analysed the 5' RACE reads in MiXCR, keeping a single row per CDR3 protein. The repertoire holds approximately 94,000 distinct CDR3 sequences, with 3.5% to 5% as singletons. Their antigens are not known. The sequencing used lung tumor tissue, collected at surgery. Source of these receptors: a male donor with early-stage non-small cell lung cancer.

The count of this clonotype is one. V gene TRBV28 combines with J gene TRBJ2-7; a possible D gene is TRBD1 (6 bases). V lost 5 bases, J lost 6 bases, and 11 bases lay in between. The CDR3 runs to 12 residues. CDR1 MDHEN and CDR2 SYDVKM come from the germline V gene. CDR3 in amino acids: CASSVRTAEQYF. CDR3 nucleotides: TGTGCCAGCAGTGTACGGACAGCCGAGCAGTACTTC.

This clonotype was seen repeatedly, ten times or more. The genes are TRBV20-1 and TRBJ2-1; 8 bases match TRBD2. This CDR3 contains 14 residues. V was pared by 4 bases and J by 4 bases, with 6 bases of the junction left unmatched. Germline-derived CDR1 and CDR2 are DFQATT and SNEGSKA (reference sequence). CDR3 residues: CSATTSGEYNEQFF. The CDR3 coding sequence is TGCAGTGCTACAACTAGCGGAGAATACAATGAGCAGTTCTTC.

The sample holds many counts of this clonotype. The rearrangement links TRBV28 to TRBJ1-2; 7 bases fit TRBD1. J gave up 6 bases and V 7 bases, and 11 bases lay outside the gene matches. The CDR3 spans 14 residues. CDR1 and CDR2 from the germline V gene are MDHEN and SYDVKM. Here the CDR3 reads CASTRADRVNGYTF. CDR3 DNA: TGTGCCAGCACTCGGGCCGACAGGGTTAATGGCTACACCTTC.

This clonotype was detected many times. V usage is TRBV3-1 and J usage is TRBJ1-3; D remains unclear. The CDR3 contains 16 residues. V gave up 4 bases and J gave up 0 bases, with 13 bases separating them. Per germline, CDR1 LGHDT and CDR2 YNNKEL (reference sequence). CDR3 loop: CASSPLGEGSGNTIYF. The CDR3 bases are TGTGCCAGCAGCCCCCTCGGCGAGGGCTCTGGAAACACCATATATTTT.

In its sample, this clonotype was seen a few times. The chain links TRBV2 to TRBJ1-2, with D possibly TRBD1 on 5 matching bases. Germline values: CDR1 SNHLY, CDR2 FYNNEI. This CDR3 comprises 16 residues. Between the trimmed V and J ends, which lost 5 bases and 6 bases, there was a span of 22 bases. The CDR3 reads CASSLPRDSGSDGYTF. As DNA, the CDR3 is TGTGCCAGCAGTCTCCCCAGAGACAGTGGTTCGGATGGCTACACCTTC.

This clonotype was detected a few times. The DNA for the CDR3 is TGTGCCAGCAGTTTCTTGAGGAAGAGCACAGATACGCAGTATTTT. Amino acids: CASSFLRKSTDTQYF. This chain connects TRBV12-3 or TRBV12-4 to TRBJ2-3; D unresolved. This CDR3 has 15 amino acids. Trimming stripped 3 bases from V and 0 bases from J, with 10 bases between.

This clonotype has a count of ten or more. The chain uses TRBV27 and TRBJ1-3; D gene unclear. The CDR3 loop spans 15 amino acids. Germline V gene data show CDR1 as MNHEY and CDR2 as SMNVEV (reference sequence). V was trimmed by 7 bases and J by 0 bases, leaving 13 bases between them. CDR3 bases: TGTGCCAGCAAGTCTAATATCGCCTCTGGAAACACCATATATTTT. As protein: CASKSNIASGNTIYF.

This clonotype was observed at least ten times. The V call is TRBV28, the J call TRBJ1-1; TRBD1 matches at 7 bases. CDR3 length: 16 amino acids. CDR1 is MDHEN, CDR2 SYDVKM, per germline. V was pared by 5 bases and J by 1 base, with 10 bases of the junction left unmatched. The CDR3 bases are TGTGCCAGCAGTACTGGGGGCAGGGGGGAGAACACTGAAGCTTTCTTT. Translating gives CASSTGGRGENTEAFF.

This clonotype was recorded at least ten times. The gene calls are TRBV12-3 or TRBV12-4 and TRBJ2-2; possibly TRBD2 for D (5 bases). CDR3 length: 18 amino acids. Trimming took off 3 bases at V and 3 bases at J, with 20 bases between the two ends. This CDR3 is CASSLGWVAMEDTGELFF. CDR3 coding DNA: TGTGCCAGCAGTTTGGGGTGGGTTGCCATGGAGGACACCGGGGAGCTGTTTTTT.

This clonotype was seen more than once but under ten times. In DNA form, the CDR3 reads TGTGCCAGCACCAAGTTATACCCAGGGGGCGCGTACACCGGGGAGCTGTTTTTT. Encoded protein: CASTKLYPGGAYTGELFF. This chain joins TRBV6-2 or TRBV6-3 and TRBJ2-2; 8 nucleotides match TRBD1. This CDR3 is built from 18 residues. Germline assignment: CDR1 MNHEY and CDR2 SVGEGT. V lost 7 bases and J lost 3; bases outside the gene matches: 16.

This clonotype occurred many times. V usage is TRBV28 and J usage is TRBJ1-1; D ambiguous. Germline assignment: CDR1 MDHEN and CDR2 SYDVKM. Between the trimmed V and J ends, which lost 7 bases and 5 bases, there was a span of 11 bases. This CDR3 has 12 residues. This CDR3 is CASISAATEAFF. The CDR3 DNA reads TGTGCCAGCATAAGTGCGGCGACTGAAGCTTTCTTT. The variable domain in full, completed from reference TRBV28 and TRBJ1-1, reads DVKVTQSSRYLVKRTGEKVFLECVQDMDHENMFWYRQDPGLGLRLIYFSYDVKMKEKGDIPEGYSVSREKKERFSLILESASTNQTSMYLCASISAATEAFFGQGTRLTVV.

This clonotype was seen a handful of times. The chain uses TRBV4-1 and TRBJ2-7; D is unclear. CDR3 length: 15 amino acids. From germline, CDR1 is MGHRA and CDR2 YSYEKL. The V end was cut by 2 bases, the J end by 1 base, with 12 bases between. The CDR3 DNA reads TGCGCCAGCAGCCAAAGTTTATTGACGTCCTACGAGCAGTACTTC. Residues: CASSQSLLTSYEQYF.

This clonotype appeared many times. The chain couples TRBV20-1 to TRBJ2-2, with D uncertain. The CDR3 is made up of 16 amino acids. V lost 0 bases and J 1 base, leaving 12 bases between the germline ends. Looked up from germline, CDR1 is DFQATT and CDR2 is SNEGSKA (reference sequence). The chain's CDR3 is CSARDVGFGNTGELFF. The CDR3 region has the DNA TGCAGTGCTAGAGATGTCGGGTTCGGGAACACCGGGGAGCTGTTTTTT.

The CDR3 spells CASNTWSDTGKTGELFF. CDR3 coding DNA: TGTGCCAGCAACACCTGGTCTGACACGGGGAAAACCGGGGAGCTGTTTTTT. V usage is TRBV6-5 and J usage is TRBJ2-2; possibly TRBD2 for D (5 bases). This CDR3 is 17 amino acids long. CDR1 is MNHEY and CDR2 is SVGAGI in the germline V gene. V lost 7 bases and J lost 5, with 23 bases in between.